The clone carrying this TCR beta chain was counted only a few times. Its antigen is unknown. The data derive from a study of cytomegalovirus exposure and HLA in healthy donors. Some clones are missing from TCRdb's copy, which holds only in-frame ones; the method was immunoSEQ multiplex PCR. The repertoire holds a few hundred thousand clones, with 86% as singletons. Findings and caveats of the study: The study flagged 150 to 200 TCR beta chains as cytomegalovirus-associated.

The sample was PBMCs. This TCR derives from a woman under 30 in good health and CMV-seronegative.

The CDR3 DNA is TGCAGCGTTTTGGGACAGGGTAACTATGGCTACACCTTC. This sequence encodes CSVLGQGNYGYTF. V usage is TRBV29-1 and J usage is TRBJ1-2, with 9 bases identical to TRBD1. From germline, CDR1 is SQVTM and CDR2 ANQGSEA. J lost 1 base, V lost 5 bases, and 2 bases had no gene match. The CDR3 has 13 residues. Full variable domain (missing parts from reference TRBV29-1 and TRBJ1-2): SAVISQKPSRDICQRGTSLTIQCQVDSQVTMMFWYRQQPGQSLTLIATANQGSEATYESGFVIDKFPISRPNLTFSTLTVSNMSPEDSSIYLCSVLGQGNYGYTFGSGTRLTVV.